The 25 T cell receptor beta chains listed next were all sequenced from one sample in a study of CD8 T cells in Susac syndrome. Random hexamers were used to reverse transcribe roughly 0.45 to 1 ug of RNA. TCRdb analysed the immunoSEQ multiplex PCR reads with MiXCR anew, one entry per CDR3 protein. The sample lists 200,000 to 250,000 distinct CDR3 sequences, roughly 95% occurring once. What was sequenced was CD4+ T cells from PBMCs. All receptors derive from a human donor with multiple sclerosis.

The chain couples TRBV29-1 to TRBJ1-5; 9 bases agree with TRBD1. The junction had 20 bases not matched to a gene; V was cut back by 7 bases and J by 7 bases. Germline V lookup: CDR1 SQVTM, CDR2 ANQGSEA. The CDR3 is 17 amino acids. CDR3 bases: TGCAGCGCCCGAAAATCCACAGGGGGCGCGTCGGGACAGCCCCAGCATTTT. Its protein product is CSARKSTGGASGQPQHF.

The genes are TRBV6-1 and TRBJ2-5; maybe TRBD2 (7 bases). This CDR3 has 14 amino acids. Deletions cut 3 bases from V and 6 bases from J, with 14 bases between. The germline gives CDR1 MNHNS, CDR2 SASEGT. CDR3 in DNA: TGTGCCAGCAGTGAGCAGCGGGGACAACAGACCCAGTACTTC. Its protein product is CASSEQRGQQTQYF.

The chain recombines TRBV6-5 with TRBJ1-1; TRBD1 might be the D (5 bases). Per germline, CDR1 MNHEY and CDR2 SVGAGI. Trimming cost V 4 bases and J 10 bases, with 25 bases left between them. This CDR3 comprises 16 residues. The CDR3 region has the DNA TGTGCCAGCAGTTCGGACGGGGACCTCCTGCAGTTGGGAGCTTTCTTT. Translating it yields CASSSDGDLLQLGAFF.

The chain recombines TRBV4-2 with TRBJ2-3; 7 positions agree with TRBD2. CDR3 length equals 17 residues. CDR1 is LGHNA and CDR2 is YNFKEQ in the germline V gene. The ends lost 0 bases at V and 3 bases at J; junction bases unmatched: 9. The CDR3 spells CASSQEWGGGGTDTQYF. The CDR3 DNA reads TGTGCCAGCAGCCAAGAGTGGGGCGGCGGGGGAACAGATACGCAGTATTTT.

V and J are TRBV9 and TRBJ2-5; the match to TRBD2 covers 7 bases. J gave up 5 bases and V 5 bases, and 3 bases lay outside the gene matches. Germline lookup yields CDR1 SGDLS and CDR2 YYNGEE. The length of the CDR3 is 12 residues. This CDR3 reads CASSRSGETQYF. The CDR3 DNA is TGTGCCAGCAGTCGTAGCGGGGAGACCCAGTACTTC.

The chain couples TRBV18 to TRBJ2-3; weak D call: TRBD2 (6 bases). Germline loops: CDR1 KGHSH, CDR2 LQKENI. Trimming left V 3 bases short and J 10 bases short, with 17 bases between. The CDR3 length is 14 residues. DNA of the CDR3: TGTGCCAGCTCACCGCTGGAGGGGCCCGGGGCGCAGTATTTT. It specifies CASSPLEGPGAQYF.

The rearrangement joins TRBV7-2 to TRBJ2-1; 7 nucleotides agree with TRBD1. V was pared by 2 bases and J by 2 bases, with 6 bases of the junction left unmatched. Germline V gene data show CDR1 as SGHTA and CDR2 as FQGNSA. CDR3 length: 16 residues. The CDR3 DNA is TGTGCCAGCAGCTTACTGGGACAGACGGCCTACAATGAGCAGTTCTTC. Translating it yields CASSLLGQTAYNEQFF. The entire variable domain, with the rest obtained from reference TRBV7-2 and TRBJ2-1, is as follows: GAGVSQSPSNKVTEKGKDVELRCDPISGHTALYWYRQSLGQGLEFLIYFQGNSAPDKSGLPSDRFSAERTGGSVSTLTIQRTQQEDSAVYLCASSLLGQTAYNEQFFGPGTRLTVL.

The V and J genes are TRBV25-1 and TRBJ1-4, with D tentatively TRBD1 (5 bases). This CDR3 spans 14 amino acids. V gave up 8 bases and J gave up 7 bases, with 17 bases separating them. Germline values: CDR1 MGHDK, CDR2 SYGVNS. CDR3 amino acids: CASGGGGSGEKLFF. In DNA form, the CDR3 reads TGTGCCAGCGGGGGTGGGGGTAGTGGTGAAAAACTGTTTTTT.

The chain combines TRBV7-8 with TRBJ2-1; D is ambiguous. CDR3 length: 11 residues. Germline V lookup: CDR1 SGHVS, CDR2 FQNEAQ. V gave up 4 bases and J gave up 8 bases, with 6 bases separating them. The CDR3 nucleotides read TGTGCCAGCAGCTCGAGCTATGAGCAGTTCTTC. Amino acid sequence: CASSSSYEQFF.

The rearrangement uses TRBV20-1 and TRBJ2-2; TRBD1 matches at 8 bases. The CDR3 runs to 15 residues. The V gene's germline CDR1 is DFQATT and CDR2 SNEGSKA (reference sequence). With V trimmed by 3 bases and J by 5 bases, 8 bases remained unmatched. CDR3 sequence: CSARLTGGRTGELFF. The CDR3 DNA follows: TGCAGTGCTAGGCTAACAGGGGGAAGGACCGGGGAGCTGTTTTTT.

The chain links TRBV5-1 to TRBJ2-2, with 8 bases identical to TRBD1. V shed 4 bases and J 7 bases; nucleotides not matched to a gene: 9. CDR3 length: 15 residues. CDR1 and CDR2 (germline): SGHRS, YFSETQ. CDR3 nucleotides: TGCGCCAGCAGCGTTCAGGGGGCGCCCGGCGGGGAGCTGTTTTTT. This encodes CASSVQGAPGGELFF.

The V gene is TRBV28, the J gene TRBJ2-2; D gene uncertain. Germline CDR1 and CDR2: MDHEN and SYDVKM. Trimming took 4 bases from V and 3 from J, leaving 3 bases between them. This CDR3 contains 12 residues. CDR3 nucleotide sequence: TGTGCCAGCAGTTGGGACACCGGGGAGCTGTTTTTT. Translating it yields CASSWDTGELFF.

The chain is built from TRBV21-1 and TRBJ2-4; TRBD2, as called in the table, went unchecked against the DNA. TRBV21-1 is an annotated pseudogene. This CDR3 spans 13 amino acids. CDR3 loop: CASSRGPRDIQYF. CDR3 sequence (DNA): TGTGCCAGCAGTAGGGGACCTCGGGACATTCAGTACTTC.

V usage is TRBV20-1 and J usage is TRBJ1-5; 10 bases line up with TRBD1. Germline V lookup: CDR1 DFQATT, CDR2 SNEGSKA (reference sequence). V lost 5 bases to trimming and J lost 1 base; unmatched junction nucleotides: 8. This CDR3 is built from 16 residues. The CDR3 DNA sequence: TGCAGTGCTTCGACAGGGGGCGGCGGAAGCAATCAGCCCCAGCATTTT. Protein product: CSASTGGGGSNQPQHF.

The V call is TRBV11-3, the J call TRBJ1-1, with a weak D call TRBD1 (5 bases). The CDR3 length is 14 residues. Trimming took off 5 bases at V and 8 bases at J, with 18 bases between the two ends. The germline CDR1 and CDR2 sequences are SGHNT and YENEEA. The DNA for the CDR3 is TGTGCCAGCAGCCAGACCGCCGGGGGTCACGAAGCTTTCTTT. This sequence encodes CASSQTAGGHEAFF.

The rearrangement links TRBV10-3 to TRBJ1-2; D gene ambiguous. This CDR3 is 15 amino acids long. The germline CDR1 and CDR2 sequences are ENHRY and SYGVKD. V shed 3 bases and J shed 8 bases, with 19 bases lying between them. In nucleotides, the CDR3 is TGTGCCATCAGTGACGGGCAGATGTTATGGCGGGGCTACACCTTC. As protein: CAISDGQMLWRGYTF.

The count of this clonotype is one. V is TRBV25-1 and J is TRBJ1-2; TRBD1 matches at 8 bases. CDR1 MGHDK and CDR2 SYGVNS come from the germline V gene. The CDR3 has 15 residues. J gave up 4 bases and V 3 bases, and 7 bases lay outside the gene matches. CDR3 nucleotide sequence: TGTGCCAGCAGTGATCAGGGGGCGTCTTTCTATGGCTACACCTTC. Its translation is CASSDQGASFYGYTF.

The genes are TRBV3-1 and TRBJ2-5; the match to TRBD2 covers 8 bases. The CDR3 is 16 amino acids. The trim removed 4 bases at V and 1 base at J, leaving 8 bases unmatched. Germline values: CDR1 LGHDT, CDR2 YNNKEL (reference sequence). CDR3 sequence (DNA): TGTGCCAGCAGCCGCAAAGGGGCGGGGGGCCAAGAGACCCAGTACTTC. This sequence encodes CASSRKGAGGQETQYF.

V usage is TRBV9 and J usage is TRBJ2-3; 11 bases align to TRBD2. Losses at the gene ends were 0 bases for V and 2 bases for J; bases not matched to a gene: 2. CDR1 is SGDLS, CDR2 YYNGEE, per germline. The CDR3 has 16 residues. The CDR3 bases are TGTGCCAGCAGCGTAGGACTAGCGGGACTCACAGATACGCAGTATTTT. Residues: CASSVGLAGLTDTQYF.

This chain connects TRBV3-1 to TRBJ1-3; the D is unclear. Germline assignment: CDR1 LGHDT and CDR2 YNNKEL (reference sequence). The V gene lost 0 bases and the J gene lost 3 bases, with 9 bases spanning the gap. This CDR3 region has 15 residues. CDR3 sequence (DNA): TGTGCCAGCAGCCAAGATACGGCCTATGGAAACACCATATATTTT. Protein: CASSQDTAYGNTIYF.

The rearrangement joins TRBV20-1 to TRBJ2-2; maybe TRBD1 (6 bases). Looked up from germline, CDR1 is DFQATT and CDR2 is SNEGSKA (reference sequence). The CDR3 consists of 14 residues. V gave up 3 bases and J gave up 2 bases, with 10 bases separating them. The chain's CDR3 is CSASGQPNTGELFF. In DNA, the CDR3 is TGCAGTGCTAGCGGACAGCCCAACACCGGGGAGCTGTTTTTT.

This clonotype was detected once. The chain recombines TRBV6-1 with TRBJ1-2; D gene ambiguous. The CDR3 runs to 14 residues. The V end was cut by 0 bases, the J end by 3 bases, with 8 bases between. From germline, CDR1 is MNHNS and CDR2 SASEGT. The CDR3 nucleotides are TGTGCCAGCAGTGAAGCGGCCACAGACTATGGCTACACCTTC. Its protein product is CASSEAATDYGYTF.

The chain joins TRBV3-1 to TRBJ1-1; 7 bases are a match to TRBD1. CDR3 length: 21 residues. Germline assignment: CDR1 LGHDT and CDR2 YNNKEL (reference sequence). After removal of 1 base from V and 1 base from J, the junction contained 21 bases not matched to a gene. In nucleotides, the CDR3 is TGTGCCAGCAGCCAAGTCGGGCTGGGGGGACAGATCGGTTCTTGGAACACTGAAGCTTTCTTT. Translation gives CASSQVGLGGQIGSWNTEAFF.

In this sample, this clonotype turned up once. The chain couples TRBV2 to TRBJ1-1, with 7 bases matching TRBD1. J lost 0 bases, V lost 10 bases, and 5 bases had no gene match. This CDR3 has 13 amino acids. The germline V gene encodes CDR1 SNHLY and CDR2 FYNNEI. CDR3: CATRQGLNTEAFF. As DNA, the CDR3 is TGTGCCACCCGACAGGGCCTGAACACTGAAGCTTTCTTT.

The CDR3 reads CASRDRQGEAFF. Written as DNA, the CDR3 is TGTGCCAGCAGAGATCGACAGGGCGAAGCTTTCTTT. V and J are TRBV6-1 and TRBJ1-1; 7 bases fit TRBD1. The CDR3 is made up of 12 amino acids. Trimming cost V 6 bases and J 8 bases; bases outside gene matches: 6. The V gene's germline CDR1 is MNHNS and CDR2 SASEGT.